The 27 T cell receptor beta chains reported below all come from one sample, sequenced in a study of T-cell reconstitution after alpha-beta-depleted transplantation in children. Preparation of the TCRbeta library involved a method that used unique molecular identifiers. TCRdb redid the calling of the PCR reads with MiXCR, one entry per CDR3 protein. Of fewer than 450,000 distinct CDR3 sequences listed, roughly 15% are singletons. The sequenced sample was PBMCs, mostly from graft donor cells, obtained 360 days after TCRalphabeta/CD19-depleted stem cell transplant. The source is a male patient under 10 years old who had a stem cell transplant for acute lymphoblastic leukemia, so the T cells may come from the graft donor.

This clonotype came up a few times. The chain couples TRBV28 to TRBJ2-1; 8 bases agree with TRBD2. Trimming removed 2 bases from V and 6 bases from J; junction bases left unmatched: 9. The CDR3 runs to 16 residues. Germline V gene data show CDR1 as MDHEN and CDR2 as SYDVKM. The CDR3 reads CASSLGWSGSSNEQFF. CDR3 nucleotides: TGTGCCAGCAGTTTAGGATGGAGCGGGAGTAGCAATGAGCAGTTCTTC. The variable domain in full, completed from reference TRBV28 and TRBJ2-1, reads DVKVTQSSRYLVKRTGEKVFLECVQDMDHENMFWYRQDPGLGLRLIYFSYDVKMKEKGDIPEGYSVSREKKERFSLILESASTNQTSMYLCASSLGWSGSSNEQFFGPGTRLTVL.

This clonotype has more than one count but fewer than ten. The V call is TRBV18, the J call TRBJ2-7; 12 bases align to TRBD2. After removal of 2 bases from V and 4 bases from J, the junction contained 6 bases not matched to a gene. Germline CDR1 is KGHSH and CDR2 is LQKENI. The length of the CDR3 is 16 residues. CDR3 bases: TGTGCCAGCTCACCAACCCCCCTAGCGGGAGGGTACGAGCAGTACTTC. Translating it yields CASSPTPLAGGYEQYF.

J is TRBJ2-7 and V is TRBV5-5; TRBD1 might be the D (8 bases). The germline CDR1 and CDR2 sequences are SGHKS and YYEKEE (reference sequence). The CDR3 spans 15 residues. V lost 2 bases and J lost 3, with 15 bases in between. The CDR3 spells CASSFFTGGDYEQYF. CDR3 DNA sequence: TGTGCCAGCAGCTTTTTTACAGGGGGGGACTACGAGCAGTACTTC.

CDR3 sequence reads: CASSLRSGTGNEQFF. In DNA, the CDR3 is TGTGCCAGCAGCTTGCGTTCCGGGACGGGGAATGAGCAGTTCTTC. The chain uses TRBV5-4 and TRBJ2-1; D assignment may be TRBD1 or TRBD2 (5 bases each). The V gene's germline CDR1 is SGHNT and CDR2 YYREEE (reference sequence). V gave up 1 base and J gave up 7 bases, with 15 bases separating them. CDR3 length: 15 amino acids.

In this sample, this clonotype turned up a few times. The CDR3 loop is CASSLALSNKAYEQYF. CDR3 coding DNA: TGCGCCAGCAGCTTGGCCCTATCTAACAAGGCCTACGAGCAGTACTTC. The chain combines TRBV5-1 with TRBJ2-7; D gene unclear. Trimming removed 0 bases from V and 2 bases from J, with 15 bases in between. The germline CDR1 and CDR2 sequences are SGHRS and YFSETQ. CDR3 size: 16 residues. The full variable domain, its missing parts supplied by reference TRBV5-1 and TRBJ2-7, is KAGVTQTPRYLIKTRGQQVTLSCSPISGHRSVSWYQQTPGQGLQFLFEYFSETQRNKGNFPGRFSGRQFSNSRSEMNVSTLELGDSALYLCASSLALSNKAYEQYFGPGTRLTVT.

This clonotype has more than one count but fewer than ten. The genes are TRBV4-3 and TRBJ2-7; the D gene is possibly TRBD2 (6 bases). The CDR3 spans 17 residues. The V end lost 4 bases, the J end lost 4 bases, and 23 bases lay between the germline ends. Germline lookup yields CDR1 LGHNA and CDR2 YSLEER. CDR3 nucleotides: TGCGCCAGCAGCCTCTCCTCGGTAACGGACTATCCATACGAGCAGTACTTC. Translated: CASSLSSVTDYPYEQYF.

Only a few counts were recorded for this clonotype. The J gene is TRBJ2-5, the V gene TRBV28; 8 nucleotides line up with TRBD1. Losses at the gene ends were 4 bases for V and 5 bases for J; bases not matched to a gene: 15. Germline CDR1 MDHEN, CDR2 SYDVKM. The CDR3 has 17 amino acids. CDR3 nucleotides: TGTGCCAGCAGTTCCGACCAGACCGGGACAGGAGGGGAGACCCAGTACTTC. Its translation: CASSSDQTGTGGETQYF. Looking up the rest from reference TRBV28 and TRBJ2-5 gives the full variable domain: DVKVTQSSRYLVKRTGEKVFLECVQDMDHENMFWYRQDPGLGLRLIYFSYDVKMKEKGDIPEGYSVSREKKERFSLILESASTNQTSMYLCASSSDQTGTGGETQYFGPGTRLLVL.

The chain uses TRBV20-1 and TRBJ2-7; D uncertain. Trimming cost V 7 bases and J 1 base, with 11 bases left between them. Germline loops: CDR1 DFQATT, CDR2 SNEGSKA (reference sequence). CDR3 length: 12 residues. The CDR3 DNA reads TGCAGTGGTATGATAAGTTCCTACGAGCAGTACTTC. The encoded protein is CSGMISSYEQYF.

The rearrangement uses TRBV28 and TRBJ2-7, with D perhaps TRBD1 (5 bases). From germline, CDR1 is MDHEN and CDR2 SYDVKM. CDR3 size: 14 residues. V was trimmed by 5 bases and J by 1 base, leaving 12 bases between them. The CDR3 sequence is CASSVLTASYEQYF. Written as DNA, the CDR3 is TGTGCCAGCAGTGTTTTGACAGCGTCCTACGAGCAGTACTTC.

This clonotype was counted a few times. This chain connects TRBV4-1 to TRBJ2-2; D perhaps matches TRBD1 (6 bases). The germline CDR1 and CDR2 sequences are MGHRA and YSYEKL. V lost 1 base, J lost 0 bases, and 24 bases lay in between. The length of the CDR3 is 21 residues. The CDR3 is CASSQGRPTSRGRANTGELFF. CDR3 bases: TGCGCCAGCAGCCAAGGGCGTCCTACCTCCAGGGGAAGGGCGAACACCGGGGAGCTGTTTTTT.

This clonotype was found a few times. The chain recombines TRBV20-1 with TRBJ2-1; D not certain. The germline CDR1 and CDR2 sequences are DFQATT and SNEGSKA (reference sequence). Trimming stripped 0 bases from V and 9 bases from J, with 15 bases between. This CDR3 spans 14 amino acids. Here the CDR3 reads CSAREVPMVSEQFF. The CDR3 nucleotides read TGCAGTGCTAGAGAGGTCCCCATGGTATCTGAGCAGTTCTTC.

V usage is TRBV4-3 and J usage is TRBJ2-3, with 11 positions matching TRBD2. This CDR3 is 16 amino acids long. Germline V lookup: CDR1 LGHNA, CDR2 YSLEER. Losses at the gene ends were 3 bases for V and 1 base for J; bases not matched to a gene: 3. The CDR3, as DNA: TGCGCCAGCAGCCAGATACTAGCGGGAGGCACAGATACGCAGTATTTT. It specifies CASSQILAGGTDTQYF.

This clonotype occurred a few times. The rearrangement links TRBV10-3 to TRBJ2-3; TRBD1 aligns across 8 bases. Germline CDR1 is ENHRY and CDR2 is SYGVKD. V was pared by 7 bases and J by 1 base, with 4 bases of the junction left unmatched. The CDR3 covers 14 residues. The CDR3 DNA is TGTGCCATCATGGCAGGGGGCGGCACAGATACGCAGTATTTT. The encoded protein is CAIMAGGGTDTQYF.

This clonotype was counted between two and nine times. This chain uses TRBV6-2 or TRBV6-3 with TRBJ2-1, with D perhaps TRBD2 (6 bases). CDR3 size: 17 residues. Trimming stripped 2 bases from V and 8 bases from J, with 22 bases between. CDR1 and CDR2 from the germline V gene are MNHEY and SVGEGT. The CDR3 DNA follows: TGTGCCAGCAGTTACCGATTGGTGAGACTAGATCAGCATGAGCAGTTCTTC. Protein: CASSYRLVRLDQHEQFF.

This chain links TRBV12-3 or TRBV12-4 with TRBJ2-2, with D perhaps TRBD1 or TRBD2 (5 bases each). The CDR3 spans 13 residues. The V end was cut by 4 bases, the J end by 6 bases, with 9 bases between. CDR3 amino acids: CASSSRESGELFF. The CDR3 nucleotides are TGTGCCAGCAGTTCCAGGGAGTCCGGGGAGCTGTTTTTT.

The chain joins TRBV5-1 to TRBJ2-7; the D gene is possibly TRBD1 (5 bases). Deletions cut 5 bases from V and 3 bases from J, with 12 bases between. This CDR3 is 13 amino acids long. Looked up from germline, CDR1 is SGHRS and CDR2 is YFSETQ. The DNA for the CDR3 is TGCGCCAGCAGTCGCGCAGGGTACTACGAGCAGTACTTC. It encodes CASSRAGYYEQYF. The full variable domain, rest sourced from reference TRBV5-1 and TRBJ2-7, is KAGVTQTPRYLIKTRGQQVTLSCSPISGHRSVSWYQQTPGQGLQFLFEYFSETQRNKGNFPGRFSGRQFSNSRSEMNVSTLELGDSALYLCASSRAGYYEQYFGPGTRLTVT.

This clonotype occurred a few times. J is TRBJ2-3 and V is TRBV24-1, with TRBD2 matching over 13 bases. The length of the CDR3 is 17 residues. Germline V gives CDR1 KGHDR, CDR2 SFDVKD. Trimming cost V 4 bases and J 3 bases; bases outside gene matches: 6. CDR3 in amino acids: CATSEPGLAGKTDTQYF. The CDR3 coding sequence is TGTGCCACCAGTGAACCGGGACTAGCGGGAAAAACAGATACGCAGTATTTT.

This clonotype was counted only a few times. This CDR3 reads CASINNGPAYNEQFF. As DNA, the CDR3 is TGTGCCAGCATCAACAACGGGCCGGCCTACAATGAGCAGTTCTTC. The V and J genes are TRBV12-3 or TRBV12-4 and TRBJ2-1; D unclear. The length of the CDR3 is 15 residues. The V gene lost 7 bases and the J gene lost 2 bases, with 15 bases spanning the gap.

The chain uses TRBV5-1 and TRBJ1-1; weak D call: TRBD1 (5 bases). Trimming removed 4 bases at V and 1 base at J, with 17 bases between. This CDR3 has 16 amino acids. Germline assignment: CDR1 SGHRS and CDR2 YFSETQ. CDR3 region: CASSPRPTDQNTEAFF. The DNA for the CDR3 is TGCGCCAGCAGCCCCCGACCGACAGACCAGAACACTGAAGCTTTCTTT.

This clonotype showed up just a few times. The chain combines TRBV6-1 with TRBJ2-7, with a possible D match to TRBD1 (6 bases). V was clipped by 5 bases and J by 4 bases, with 24 bases between them. Germline CDR1 and CDR2: MNHNS and SASEGT. This CDR3 is 17 amino acids long. DNA of the CDR3: TGTGCCAGCAGTCCCCCTCGGGGTACAGGGATCTCGTACGAGCAGTACTTC. Translating gives CASSPPRGTGISYEQYF.

This clonotype was counted many times. The chain employs TRBV5-1 and TRBJ2-5, with D unclear. CDR1 and CDR2 from the germline V gene are SGHRS and YFSETQ. There are 13 residues in the CDR3. V lost 4 bases and J 3 bases, leaving 10 bases between the germline ends. The CDR3 protein is CASSVSPKETQYF. The CDR3 DNA reads TGCGCCAGCAGCGTTAGCCCCAAAGAGACCCAGTACTTC.

This clonotype was detected many times. The chain recombines TRBV14 with TRBJ2-3, with D maybe TRBD2 (6 bases). The CDR3 is made up of 16 amino acids. The germline V gene encodes CDR1 SGHDN and CDR2 FVKESK. The germline V and J ends were trimmed by 4 bases and 3 bases, with 17 bases remaining between them. CDR3 protein: CASSPGTSPWTDTQYF. CDR3 in DNA: TGTGCCAGCAGCCCTGGGACTTCCCCTTGGACAGATACGCAGTATTTT.

The chain is built from TRBV7-3 and TRBJ2-1, with TRBD2 as a possible D gene (6 bases). In germline, CDR1 is SGHTA, CDR2 FQGTGA. The V end lost 3 bases, the J end lost 7 bases, and 10 bases lay between the germline ends. The CDR3 covers 13 residues. The CDR3 DNA sequence: TGTGCCAGCAGCTTTTTCGCGGGGAATGAGCAGTTCTTC. As protein: CASSFFAGNEQFF.

The V and J genes are TRBV6-1 and TRBJ2-1; 8 bases fit TRBD1. This CDR3 has 14 amino acids. Trimming took 6 bases from V and 7 from J; bases not matched to a gene: 8. The germline V gene has CDR1 MNHNS and CDR2 SASEGT. The CDR3 sequence is CASRAGTGLNEQFF. CDR3 nucleotides: TGTGCCAGCAGGGCCGGGACAGGACTTAATGAGCAGTTCTTC.

This clonotype has a handful of counts. The V gene is TRBV7-9, the J gene TRBJ1-4; 9 positions match TRBD1. Germline CDR1 SEHNR, CDR2 FQNEAQ (reference sequence). The CDR3 runs 15 residues. The junction had 4 bases not matched to a gene; V was cut back by 5 bases and J by 3 bases. The CDR3 DNA sequence: TGTGCCAGCAGCAAGGACAGGGGAGCTAATGAAAAACTGTTTTTT. Its translation: CASSKDRGANEKLFF. Looking up the rest from reference TRBV7-9 and TRBJ1-4 gives the full variable domain: DTGVSQNPRHKITKRGQNVTFRCDPISEHNRLYWYRQTLGQGPEFLTYFQNEAQLEKSRLLSDRFSAERPKGSFSTLEIQRTEQGDSAMYLCASSKDRGANEKLFFGSGTQLSVL.

The chain links TRBV12-3 or TRBV12-4 to TRBJ1-4, with D uncertain. The CDR3 is 13 amino acids. Between the trimmed V and J ends, which lost 3 bases and 5 bases, there was a span of 7 bases. The CDR3 DNA reads as TGTGCCAGCAGTTTTGGGGTAAATGAAAAACTGTTTTTT. Residues: CASSFGVNEKLFF.

This clonotype came up a few times. This chain joins TRBV7-8 and TRBJ1-5; the match to TRBD1 covers 8 bases. CDR3 length: 20 residues. Unmatched junction bases numbered 17, after V lost 1 base and J lost 3 bases. CDR1 SGHVS and CDR2 FQNEAQ come from the germline V gene. CDR3 in amino acids: CASSLGTYIRGQAINQPQHF. The CDR3 coding sequence is TGTGCCAGCAGCTTAGGGACGTACATCCGGGGACAGGCCATCAATCAGCCCCAGCATTTT.